This TCR beta chain was profiled in a study of human T cells and chemical hapten exposure. Whole-study findings and limits: No change in TCRs above 1 in 1000 frequency was produced by DPC sensitization.

This clonotype showed up many times. Its target is unknown. Via MiXCR, TCRdb re-called the RACE reads, giving one row per CDR3 protein. The sample lists 300,000 to 450,000 distinct CDR3 sequences, approximately 5% occurring once. CDR3 length: 13 amino acids. CDR1 and CDR2 from the germline V gene are SQVTM and ANQGSEA. J lost 4 bases, V lost 6 bases, and 3 bases had no gene match. The time point: pre-sensitization, week 0. Treatment specified: therapeutic diphenylcyclopropenone sensitization with weekly scalp DPC. In every case, blood was obtained before the patch test was applied. This sequence originates from a woman in her fifties or sixties with alopecia areata. Some clones in this sample may be carry-over from other donors' samples. Material: whole blood, obtained in connection with sensitization to the hapten diphenylcyclopropenone (DPC). This sequence joins TRBV29-1 and TRBJ2-2, with 9 bases identical to TRBD1. CDR3 nucleotides: TGCAGCGTGGGACAGGGAAGCACCGGGGAGCTGTTTTTT. Residues: CSVGQGSTGELFF.